This T cell receptor (beta chain) appears in the sequencing data of a study of blood T cell repertoires in COVID-19 (dated by TCRdb to about 2020). For context, the study as a whole: The collaborator samples originated in the United States, Italy and Spain and spanned the acute and convalescent phases of COVID-19. The material from the prospective study consisted of cDNA or gDNA derived from T cells, B-cell-depleted T cells, or PBMCs. Deeply sampled blood TCRbeta repertoires from subjects exposed to, actively infected with, or recovered from COVID-19 were included in the dataset. The repertoires were released in a freely available public database meant as a resource for research on the immune response to SARS-CoV-2. The samples were drawn from two sources: the first 160 participants of the ongoing ImmuneRACE study, and fewer than 1,500 subjects contributed by 6 global collaborators. Sample metadata almost always included a de-identified subject ID, COVID-19 status, age in years and sex. Where available, HLA class I and class II types were taken from metadata supplied by the sample provider and were not determined by assay-based typing.

On this clone: Its cognate antigen has yet to be identified. No base quality information exists; no much larger clone differs at one position.

The CDR3 spans 18 residues, from the cysteine through the phenylalanine. The only DNA kept is the CDR3, 54 bases in frame from the first base. From the germline V gene, CDR1 is MDHEN and CDR2 is SYDVKM. Trimming removed 5 bases from V and 4 bases from J, leaving 25 bases between the germline ends. What the authors observed across the whole study: The quantity of clinical and demographic metadata differed by source and by participant and was supplied without curation.

TCRbeta CDR3 regions were amplified from genomic DNA by means of the immunoSEQ Assay, a bias-controlled multiplex PCR. In the paper's pipeline: The number of nucleated cells in each sample was estimated from the amplification of reference gene primers within the assay. To quantify the absolute abundance of each unique TCRbeta CDR3 rearrangement, sequence reads were collapsed and filtered. Productive Simpson clonality was computed per sample as the square root of Simpson's diversity index over productive rearrangements. Entries here come from immuneACCESS through TCRdb and include only in-frame sequences with V and J called. Some clones fail to appear in such tables; in the studies checked, an unresolved V gene covers under half of the shortfall, and the cause of the remainder is unknown. V and J calls plus clone size are reproduced from that table; the DNA served to infer D and trimming. A total of roughly 200,000 clones appear in this sample, around 83% of them only once. The top ten constitute around 4.9% of the sample.

The collaborating institutions used their own protocols to collect whole blood in K2EDTA tubes. Collaborator samples were shipped for TCRbeta analysis as frozen whole blood, isolated PBMCs, or DNA extracted from either sample type. Material: peripheral blood. This clonotype was sampled from an elderly woman with acute or convalescent COVID-19. The rearrangement joined TRBV28 to TRBJ2-3; TRBD1 is a possible D gene, resting on 5 matching bases. Read as DNA, the sequence is TGTGCCAGCAGTCCCACGGCCCGCAGAAGGGGTGTCGCAGATACGCAGTATTTT. This gives the protein CASSPTARRRGVADTQYF.